This record covers a single T cell receptor beta chain. Its specificity is unknown. The germline V gene has CDR1 LNHNV and CDR2 YYDKDF (reference sequence). V was clipped by 0 bases and J by 5 bases, with 13 bases between them. The CDR3 extends over 15 amino acids. This entry comes from a study of long-term antiretroviral therapy in people with HIV. Among participants with HIV, every one received treatment in the United States. Before they underwent DNA extraction, samples held roughly 0.9-11 million cryopreserved PBMC. Regarding the study as a whole: Compared with controls, HIV repertoires showed narrower CDR3 length ranges.

Version v3.0 of the immunoSEQ assay was performed at survey level. Sequencing was directed toward about 40,000-55,000 T-cell genomes in each sample. Sequencing used immunoSEQ multiplex PCR; TCRdb keeps in-frame clones, though not all of them. The sample lists around 24,000 clones, approximately 93% occurring once. The sample was unsorted PBMCs, taken 7.6 years after starting antiretroviral therapy. The V and J genes are TRBV15 and TRBJ1-2; D possibly corresponds to TRBD1 (6 bases). The sequence came from a woman aged 40-49 years with HIV. CDR3 region: CATSRDRGALYGYTF. DNA of the CDR3: TGTGCCACCAGCAGAGATCGGGGGGCCTTGTATGGCTACACCTTC.